Shown below are 27 T cell receptor beta chains from a single sample sequenced in a study of identical twins. TCRdb itself ran the 5' RACE reads through MiXCR, one entry per CDR3 protein. Altogether about 690,000 distinct CDR3 sequences are present, about 20% being singletons, with the ten largest covering around 4.5%. This sample was shared with a second study, whose subject was T cells expressing NK-cell markers.

Sequencing used PBMCs. These TCRs come from a woman under 30 in good health.

This chain links TRBV6-1 with TRBJ2-2; 7 positions agree with TRBD1. CDR3 length: 15 amino acids. Germline V gene data show CDR1 as MNHNS and CDR2 as SASEGT. The junction had 8 bases not matched to a gene; V was cut back by 5 bases and J by 5 bases. The CDR3 is CASSRTGTATGELFF. The CDR3 DNA follows: TGTGCCAGCAGTCGCACCGGGACAGCAACCGGGGAGCTGTTTTTT.

This clonotype was counted ten times or more. The chain employs TRBV4-2 and TRBJ2-3, with a weak D call TRBD2 (5 bases). V dropped 0 bases and J dropped 6 bases, with 10 bases sitting between them. The CDR3 extends over 14 amino acids. CDR1 and CDR2 (germline): LGHNA, YNFKEQ. In nucleotides, the CDR3 is TGTGCCAGCAGCCAAGAGGGTCGCGGGGATACGCAGTATTTT. Its translation: CASSQEGRGDTQYF.

This clonotype was detected ten times or more. The CDR3 protein is CASSDDGATNEKLFF. The CDR3 DNA reads as TGTGCCAGCAGCGATGACGGTGCAACTAATGAAAAACTGTTTTTT. The chain is built from TRBV9 and TRBJ1-4, with D hard to call. Trimming left V 3 bases short and J 0 bases short, with 9 bases between. The CDR3 runs to 15 residues. Germline V CDR1 and CDR2: SGDLS, YYNGEE.

The chain uses TRBV11-1 and TRBJ2-1; 10 nucleotides agree with TRBD2. V lost 2 bases and J lost 9; bases outside the gene matches: 16. CDR1 SGHAT and CDR2 FQDESV come from the germline V gene (reference sequence). The CDR3 covers 18 residues. In DNA, the CDR3 is TGTGCCAGCAGCTTACCTAGCGGGAGTTCGGGCCTTGGCGGTGAGCAGTTCTTC. Residues: CASSLPSGSSGLGGEQFF.

This clonotype appeared a few times. The rearrangement uses TRBV10-1 and TRBJ2-3; tentatively, D is TRBD2 (5 bases). This CDR3 has 16 residues. Trimming took 2 bases from V and 3 from J, leaving 15 bases between them. The germline CDR1 and CDR2 sequences are WNHNN and SYGVQD (reference sequence). This chain's CDR3 is CASSEKGFPGTDTQYF. The CDR3 bases are TGCGCCAGCAGTGAGAAGGGCTTTCCGGGAACAGATACGCAGTATTTT.

The rearrangement links TRBV20-1 to TRBJ2-2; 7 bases align to TRBD1. From germline, CDR1 is DFQATT and CDR2 SNEGSKA (reference sequence). V trimming: 0 bases; J trimming: 7 bases; junction bases outside the gene matches: 8. The CDR3 loop spans 15 amino acids. The CDR3 DNA reads TGCAGTGCTAGAGAGGGTACAGGGGCCGACGGGGAGCTGTTTTTT. It translates to CSAREGTGADGELFF.

The rearrangement joins TRBV2 to TRBJ2-7; D is undetermined. Per germline, CDR1 SNHLY and CDR2 FYNNEI. V lost 2 bases, J lost 0 bases, and 5 bases lay in between. The CDR3 length is 13 residues. The CDR3 loop reads CASSESNSYEQYF. Written as DNA, the CDR3 is TGTGCCAGCAGTGAAAGTAACTCCTACGAGCAGTACTTC.

V is TRBV7-8 and J is TRBJ2-3; 7 bases agree with TRBD1. After removal of 7 bases from V and 0 bases from J, the junction contained 10 bases not matched to a gene. This CDR3 comprises 16 residues. Germline V gene data show CDR1 as SGHVS and CDR2 as FQNEAQ. The CDR3 loop reads CASNGQASSSTDTQYF. CDR3 nucleotides: TGTGCCAGCAACGGACAGGCTTCTTCTAGCACAGATACGCAGTATTTT. Full variable domain (remainder filled in from reference TRBV7-8 and TRBJ2-3): GAGVSQSPRYKVAKRGQDVALRCDPISGHVSLFWYQQALGQGPEFLTYFQNEAQLDKSGLPSDRFFAERPEGSVSTLKIQRTQQEDSAVYLCASNGQASSSTDTQYFGPGTRLTVL.

This clonotype was picked up a small number of times. The chain has TRBV9 and TRBJ2-3; weak D call: TRBD2 (6 bases). Germline V gives CDR1 SGDLS, CDR2 YYNGEE. V was pared by 0 bases and J by 4 bases, with 12 bases between. The CDR3 has 15 amino acids. The CDR3 DNA reads as TGTGCCAGCAGCGTAGGTATTAGCGGATCAGATACGCAGTATTTT. Translation gives CASSVGISGSDTQYF. Variable domain in full (rest from reference TRBV9 and TRBJ2-3): DSGVTQTPKHLITATGQRVTLRCSPRSGDLSVYWYQQSLDQGLQFLIQYYNGEERAKGNILERFSAQQFPDLHSELNLSSLELGDSALYFCASSVGISGSDTQYFGPGTRLTVL.

This rearrangement joins TRBV7-2 to TRBJ2-5; 7 bases agree with TRBD2. After removal of 7 bases from V and 4 bases from J, the junction contained 9 bases not matched to a gene. The CDR3 is 14 amino acids. Germline CDR1 reads SGHTA; CDR2 reads FQGNSA. DNA for the CDR3: TGTGCCAGCAAAAAAATGTGGGGGGGAGAGACCCAGTACTTC. This translates into CASKKMWGGETQYF.

CDR3 in DNA: TGTGTAACGGGGACTAGCGGGAATCTAGGCTACAATGAGCAGTTCTTC. This gives the protein CVTGTSGNLGYNEQFF. The gene calls are TRBV27 and TRBJ2-1; TRBD2 matches at 13 bases. Germline V gene data show CDR1 as MNHEY and CDR2 as SMNVEV (reference sequence). The CDR3 has 16 residues.

The table lists this clonotype with many counts. The rearrangement links TRBV10-3 to TRBJ2-7; the D is unclear. V lost 4 bases to trimming and J lost 1 base, with 8 bases between them. CDR3 size: 13 residues. CDR1 is ENHRY and CDR2 is SYGVKD in the germline V gene. This CDR3 is CAISGDVSYEQYF. CDR3 DNA sequence: TGTGCCATCAGTGGAGACGTGTCCTACGAGCAGTACTTC.

The chain employs TRBV7-2 and TRBJ2-7; D possibly corresponds to TRBD1 (5 bases). Trimming removed 5 bases from V and 5 bases from J, with 16 bases in between. Germline V gene data show CDR1 as SGHTA and CDR2 as FQGNSA. The CDR3 runs 14 residues. CDR3 DNA: TGTGCCAGCAGCCCGCCTCCAGGGTTGAACGAGCAGTACTTC. Residues: CASSPPPGLNEQYF. Together with reference TRBV7-2 and TRBJ2-7, the CDR3 gives the full variable domain: GAGVSQSPSNKVTEKGKDVELRCDPISGHTALYWYRQSLGQGLEFLIYFQGNSAPDKSGLPSDRFSAERTGGSVSTLTIQRTQQEDSAVYLCASSPPPGLNEQYFGPGTRLTVT.

This clonotype was picked up a small number of times. The V call is TRBV10-2, the J call TRBJ2-5; D is uncertain. From germline, CDR1 is WSHSY and CDR2 SAAADI. The CDR3 sequence is 15 residues long. Trimming pared 5 bases from V and 1 base from J, leaving 14 bases between. CDR3: CASSPIALPQETQYF. Written as DNA, the CDR3 is TGCGCCAGCAGTCCCATAGCCCTTCCCCAAGAGACCCAGTACTTC.

This chain uses TRBV30 with TRBJ2-2, with D unclear. This CDR3 has 12 amino acids. CDR1 and CDR2 from the germline V gene are GTSNPN and SVGIG (reference sequence). Deletions cut 2 bases from V and 5 bases from J, with 6 bases between. CDR3 coding DNA: TGTGCCTGGAGTATAGGGACCGGGGAGCTGTTTTTT. This sequence encodes CAWSIGTGELFF.

This clonotype was counted ten times or more. This chain connects TRBV29-1 to TRBJ2-5; tentatively, D is TRBD2 (5 bases). The CDR3 covers 14 residues. Germline CDR1 reads SQVTM; CDR2 reads ANQGSEA. V lost 3 bases, J lost 1 base, and 12 bases lay in between. The DNA for the CDR3 is TGCAGCGTTGACGGCGGGTGGGTCCAAGAGACCCAGTACTTC. It codes for CSVDGGWVQETQYF. Filled out from reference TRBV29-1 and TRBJ2-5, the complete variable domain reads SAVISQKPSRDICQRGTSLTIQCQVDSQVTMMFWYRQQPGQSLTLIATANQGSEATYESGFVIDKFPISRPNLTFSTLTVSNMSPEDSSIYLCSVDGGWVQETQYFGPGTRLLVL.

The chain combines TRBV7-2 with TRBJ1-5; D not certain. CDR3 length equals 14 residues. The ends were cut back, 3 bases at V and 2 bases at J, with 8 bases in the middle. Germline CDR1 is SGHTA and CDR2 is FQGNSA. The CDR3: CASSFRSGNQPQHF. In nucleotides, the CDR3 is TGTGCCAGCAGCTTCAGAAGTGGCAATCAGCCCCAGCATTTT.

This rearrangement joins TRBV7-2 to TRBJ2-7; D is undetermined. Germline V gene data show CDR1 as SGHTA and CDR2 as FQGNSA. Trimming cost V 6 bases and J 0 bases, with 15 bases left between them. The CDR3 loop spans 15 amino acids. CDR3 nucleotides: TGTGCCAGCAGGCACGCCGCGGTAGTCTCCTACGAGCAGTACTTC. It translates to CASRHAAVVSYEQYF.

This clonotype was seen ten or more times. The V gene is TRBV12-3 or TRBV12-4, the J gene TRBJ1-5; D gene unclear. V gave up 4 bases and J gave up 9 bases, with 7 bases separating them. The CDR3 extends over 11 amino acids. The CDR3 reads CASSSAGPQHF. In nucleotides, the CDR3 is TGTGCCAGCAGTTCAGCAGGGCCCCAGCATTTT.

A few counts support this clonotype. This chain links TRBV30 with TRBJ1-3, with TRBD1 identical over 7 bases. The germline gives CDR1 GTSNPN, CDR2 SVGIG (reference sequence). The CDR3 loop spans 15 amino acids. J was trimmed by 4 bases and V by 2 bases; bases with no gene match: 8. The CDR3 region has the DNA TGTGCCTGGAGTCCGGTTTCGACAGGGGGAAACACCATATATTTT. Its translation is CAWSPVSTGGNTIYF.

V gene TRBV7-2 combines with J gene TRBJ2-1; 8 bases are shared with TRBD2. This CDR3 has 14 amino acids. Germline CDR1 is SGHTA and CDR2 is FQGNSA. V lost 5 bases and J lost 12; bases outside the gene matches: 12. The chain's CDR3 is CASSIPGGAVRQFF. The CDR3 DNA sequence: TGTGCCAGCAGCATCCCCGGGGGGGCGGTACGGCAGTTCTTC.

This clonotype showed up many times. This rearrangement joins TRBV7-9 to TRBJ2-7; unclear D gene. This CDR3 has 13 amino acids. V was trimmed by 0 bases and J by 6 bases, leaving 9 bases between them. Germline loops: CDR1 SEHNR, CDR2 FQNEAQ (reference sequence). The CDR3 reads CASSLAIYGEQYF. The CDR3 nucleotides read TGTGCCAGCAGCTTAGCGATTTACGGCGAGCAGTACTTC.

The V and J genes are TRBV15 and TRBJ2-3; D is unclear. Per the germline V gene, CDR1 is LNHNV and CDR2 is YYDKDF (reference sequence). There are 14 residues in the CDR3. V lost 0 bases and J 5 bases, leaving 9 bases between the germline ends. CDR3 loop: CATSREGPGDTQYF. In DNA form, the CDR3 reads TGTGCCACCAGCAGAGAGGGCCCAGGAGATACGCAGTATTTT.

The chain joins TRBV7-9 to TRBJ2-1; 10 bases align to TRBD2. Germline assignment: CDR1 SEHNR and CDR2 FQNEAQ (reference sequence). V dropped 5 bases and J dropped 0; count of bases not matched to a gene: 4. The CDR3 is made up of 16 amino acids. The CDR3 sequence: CASSPRLAGSYNEQFF. The DNA of the CDR3 is TGTGCCAGCAGCCCACGACTAGCGGGCTCCTACAATGAGCAGTTCTTC.

This clonotype has a handful of counts. The V and J genes are TRBV30 and TRBJ2-1, with no clear D. This CDR3 is built from 11 residues. Deletions cut 1 base from V and 5 bases from J, with 3 bases between. CDR1 is GTSNPN and CDR2 is SVGIG in the germline V gene (reference sequence). The CDR3 DNA is TGTGCCTGGAGTGCAAACAATGAGCAGTTCTTC. Amino acid sequence: CAWSANNEQFF.

This sequence joins TRBV12-3 or TRBV12-4 and TRBJ1-2; D remains ambiguous. The CDR3 is 15 residues long. Trimming removed 0 bases at V and 8 bases at J, with 16 bases between. The CDR3 sequence: CASSLALRFAEGYTF. The DNA of the CDR3 is TGTGCCAGCAGTTTAGCGCTAAGATTTGCGGAGGGCTACACCTTC.

The chain uses TRBV20-1 and TRBJ1-1; D is ambiguous. Germline V gene sequence: CDR1 DFQATT, CDR2 SNEGSKA (reference sequence). CDR3 length equals 14 residues. Trimming removed 4 bases at V and 1 base at J, with 13 bases between. In nucleotides, the CDR3 is TGCAGTGCTACTAAAGAACCAGGGAACACTGAAGCTTTCTTT. It codes for CSATKEPGNTEAFF.